Presented here are 10 T cell receptor beta chains from one specimen sequenced in a study of blood T cell repertoires in COVID-19. Here immunoSEQ multiplex PCR was the method, and the copy in TCRdb shows in-frame clones only, minus some. Among about 53,000 clones listed, 70% to 85% were seen once. Sequenced material: peripheral blood. The receptor set was obtained from a human donor in a cohort sampled during active COVID-19.

The chain couples TRBV28 to TRBJ2-7, with D possibly TRBD2 on 6 matching bases. V was trimmed by 2 bases and J by 2 bases, leaving 10 bases between them. The CDR3 loop spans 14 amino acids. In germline, CDR1 is MDHEN, CDR2 SYDVKM. CDR3 sequence: CASSLQDYTYEQYF. The CDR3, as DNA: TGTGCCAGCAGTTTACAGGACTACACCTACGAGCAGTACTTC.

The J gene is TRBJ1-1, the V gene TRBV19, with TRBD1 matching 8 bases. The J segment lost 2 bases and the V segment lost 6 bases, leaving 14 bases of the junction unmatched. Germline assignment: CDR1 LNHDA and CDR2 SQIVND (reference sequence). The CDR3 is 17 amino acids. CDR3 in amino acids: CASRSRGRGDVNTEAFF. The CDR3, as DNA: TGTGCCAGTAGGTCCAGGGGGCGCGGGGACGTAAACACTGAAGCTTTCTTT.

V is TRBV2 and J is TRBJ2-7, with 9 bases aligning to TRBD1. Germline assignment: CDR1 SNHLY and CDR2 FYNNEI. The CDR3 sequence is 14 residues long. The junction had 5 bases not matched to a gene; V was cut back by 4 bases and J by 4 bases. Here the CDR3 DNA reads TGTGCCAGCAGTGCTTCACAGGGGGCGTACGAGCAGTACTTC. Protein: CASSASQGAYEQYF.

The V and J genes are TRBV7-2 and TRBJ1-5, with TRBD1 matching 10 bases. Per the germline V gene, CDR1 is SGHTA and CDR2 is FQGNSA. The CDR3 runs to 15 residues. With V trimmed by 5 bases and J by 3 bases, 4 bases remained unmatched. CDR3: CASSHGTGANQPQHF. CDR3 DNA sequence: TGTGCCAGCAGCCACGGGACAGGGGCCAATCAGCCCCAGCATTTT. Filled out from reference TRBV7-2 and TRBJ1-5, the complete variable domain reads GAGVSQSPSNKVTEKGKDVELRCDPISGHTALYWYRQSLGQGLEFLIYFQGNSAPDKSGLPSDRFSAERTGGSVSTLTIQRTQQEDSAVYLCASSHGTGANQPQHFGDGTRLSIL.

V usage is TRBV6-6 and J usage is TRBJ1-1; 9 positions agree with TRBD1. The trim removed 6 bases at V and 7 bases at J, leaving 6 bases unmatched. Germline V lookup: CDR1 MNHNY, CDR2 SVGAGI (reference sequence). The CDR3 runs 13 residues. CDR3 sequence reads: CASSLQGAVEAFF. CDR3 in DNA: TGTGCCAGCAGCTTACAGGGGGCGGTTGAAGCTTTCTTT.

This clone has a single count. The V call is TRBV6-5, the J call TRBJ2-3; 12 nucleotides match TRBD2. CDR1 and CDR2 from the germline V gene are MNHEY and SVGAGI. This CDR3 is built from 16 residues. Trimming removed 0 bases from V and 5 bases from J; junction bases left unmatched: 3. CDR3 DNA sequence: TGTGCCAGCAGTTACTCGACTAGCGGGGGCAGAGATACGCAGTATTTT. It yields the protein CASSYSTSGGRDTQYF.

The chain employs TRBV2 and TRBJ1-6; D remains ambiguous. Germline lookup yields CDR1 SNHLY and CDR2 FYNNEI. The CDR3 runs 11 residues. The V gene lost 6 bases and the J gene lost 8 bases, with 5 bases spanning the gap. CDR3 nucleotide sequence: TGTGCCAGCAGCCAGTATTCACCCCTCCACTTT. Its translation: CASSQYSPLHF.

The genes are TRBV7-3 and TRBJ2-1, with 8 bases identical to TRBD2. Germline CDR1 SGHTA, CDR2 FQGTGA. This CDR3 spans 15 amino acids. Trimming took 2 bases from V and 8 from J; bases not matched to a gene: 8. As DNA, the CDR3 is TGTGCCAGCAGCTTACAACTAGCGGCCCTCGATGAGCAGTTCTTC. It is translated as CASSLQLAALDEQFF.

Regarding this clone: Other DNA sequences in the sample encode the same CDR3. This sequence joins TRBV20-1 and TRBJ2-7; possibly TRBD1 for D (5 bases). Germline V gives CDR1 DFQATT, CDR2 SNEGSKA (reference sequence). The V end lost 6 bases, the J end lost 4 bases, and 10 bases lay between the germline ends. The CDR3 loop spans 11 amino acids. The CDR3 nucleotides read TGCAGTGCCCCCCAGGGTTACGAGCAGTACTTC. Protein product: CSAPQGYEQYF.

The V call is TRBV19, the J call TRBJ2-1, with 8 nucleotides matching TRBD2. The ends lost 5 bases at V and 9 bases at J; junction bases unmatched: 12. The CDR3 has 15 residues. Germline V lookup: CDR1 LNHDA, CDR2 SQIVND (reference sequence). CDR3: CASSPRGGGLSEQFF. The CDR3, as DNA: TGTGCCAGTAGTCCCCGGGGCGGGGGGCTTAGTGAGCAGTTCTTC.